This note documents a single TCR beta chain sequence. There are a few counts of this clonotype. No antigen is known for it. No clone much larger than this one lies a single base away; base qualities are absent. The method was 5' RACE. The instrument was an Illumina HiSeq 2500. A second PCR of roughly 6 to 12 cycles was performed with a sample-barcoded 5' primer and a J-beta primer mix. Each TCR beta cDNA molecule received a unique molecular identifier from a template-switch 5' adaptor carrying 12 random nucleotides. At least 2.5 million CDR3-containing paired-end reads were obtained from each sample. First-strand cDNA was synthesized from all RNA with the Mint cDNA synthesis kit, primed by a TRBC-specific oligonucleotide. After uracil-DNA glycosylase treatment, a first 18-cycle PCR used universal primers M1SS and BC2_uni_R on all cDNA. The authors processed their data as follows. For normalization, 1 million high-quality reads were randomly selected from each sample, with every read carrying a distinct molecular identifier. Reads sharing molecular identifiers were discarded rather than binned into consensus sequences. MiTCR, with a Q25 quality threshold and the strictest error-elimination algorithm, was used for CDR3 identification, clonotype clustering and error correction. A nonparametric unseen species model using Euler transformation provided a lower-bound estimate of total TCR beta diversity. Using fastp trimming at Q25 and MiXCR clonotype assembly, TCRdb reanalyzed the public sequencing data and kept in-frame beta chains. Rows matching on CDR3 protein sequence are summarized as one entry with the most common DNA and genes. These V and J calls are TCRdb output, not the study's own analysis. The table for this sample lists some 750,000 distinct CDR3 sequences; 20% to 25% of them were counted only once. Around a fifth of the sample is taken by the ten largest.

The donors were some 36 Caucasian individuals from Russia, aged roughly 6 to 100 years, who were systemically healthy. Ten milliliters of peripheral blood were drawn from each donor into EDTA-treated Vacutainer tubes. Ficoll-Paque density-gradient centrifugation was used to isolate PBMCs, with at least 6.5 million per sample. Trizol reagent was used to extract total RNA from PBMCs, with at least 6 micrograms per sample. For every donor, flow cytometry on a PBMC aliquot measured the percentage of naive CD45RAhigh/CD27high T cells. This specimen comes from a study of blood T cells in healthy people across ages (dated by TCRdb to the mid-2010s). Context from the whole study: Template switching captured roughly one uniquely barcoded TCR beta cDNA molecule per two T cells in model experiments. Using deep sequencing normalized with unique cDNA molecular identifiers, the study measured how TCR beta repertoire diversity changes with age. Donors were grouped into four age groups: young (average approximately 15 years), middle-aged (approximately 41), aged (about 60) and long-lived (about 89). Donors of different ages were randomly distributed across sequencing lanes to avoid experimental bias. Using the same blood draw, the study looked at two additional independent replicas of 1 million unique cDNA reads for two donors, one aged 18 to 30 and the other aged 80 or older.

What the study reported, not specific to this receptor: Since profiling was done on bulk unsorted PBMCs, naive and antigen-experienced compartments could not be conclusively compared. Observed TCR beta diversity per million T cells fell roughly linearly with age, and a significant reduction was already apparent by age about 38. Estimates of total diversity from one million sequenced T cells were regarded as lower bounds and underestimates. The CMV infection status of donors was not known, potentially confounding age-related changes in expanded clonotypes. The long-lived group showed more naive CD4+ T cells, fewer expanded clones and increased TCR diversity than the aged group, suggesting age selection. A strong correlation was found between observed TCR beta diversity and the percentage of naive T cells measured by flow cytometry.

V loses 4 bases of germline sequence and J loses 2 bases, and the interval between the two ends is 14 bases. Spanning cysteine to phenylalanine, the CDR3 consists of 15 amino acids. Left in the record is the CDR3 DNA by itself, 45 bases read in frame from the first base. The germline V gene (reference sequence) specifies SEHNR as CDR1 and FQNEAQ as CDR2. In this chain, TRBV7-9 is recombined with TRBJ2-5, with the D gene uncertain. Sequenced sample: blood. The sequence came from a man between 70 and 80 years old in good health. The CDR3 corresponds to CASSSRYDLQETQYF. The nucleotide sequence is TGTGCCAGCAGCTCCCGCTATGACTTGCAAGAGACCCAGTACTTC.